This is a list of T cell receptor beta chains from one sample in a study of blood T cells in healthy people across ages. TCRdb re-called the 5' RACE reads with MiXCR, one entry per CDR3 protein. The sample lists hundreds of thousands of distinct CDR3 sequences, more than 55% occurring once. The sample was blood. The receptors come from a middle-aged man in good health. Both conserved end residues are part of each CDR3. A D gene is named only where the DNA matches it firmly. Only some rows state a clone size, as once, few, many or a class for expanded clones.

J gene | D gene | V gene | clone size | CDR3 protein | CDR3 DNA
TRBJ2-7 | . | TRBV7-6 | . | CASSLSGARSSYEQYF | TGTGCCAGCAGCTTATCGGGCGCAAGGAGCTCCTACGAGCAGTACTTC
TRBJ2-7 | . | TRBV5-6 | . | CASSWGADTGEQYF | TGTGCCAGCAGCTGGGGCGCGGATACGGGCGAGCAGTACTTC
TRBJ2-7 | . | TRBV5-5 | . | CASSLETSWFIYEQYF | TGTGCCAGCAGCTTGGAAACTAGTTGGTTTATCTACGAGCAGTACTTC
TRBJ2-5 | . | TRBV6-5 | . | CASTTGLPAGETQYF | TGTGCCAGCACTACCGGACTACCCGCCGGCGAGACCCAGTACTTC
TRBJ2-7 | TRBD2 | TRBV12-3/TRBV12-4 | . | CASSPLAGGGEQYF | TGTGCCAGCAGCCCCTTAGCGGGAGGGGGCGAGCAGTACTTC
TRBJ2-5 | TRBD2 | TRBV7-8 | . | CASSLARVAGASPYQETQYF | TGTGCCAGCAGCTTAGCGCGAGTAGCGGGAGCTTCTCCGTACCAAGAGACCCAGTACTTC
TRBJ1-5 | . | TRBV27 | . | CASRGGIQPQHF | TGTGCCAGCAGGGGAGGGATACAGCCCCAGCATTTT
TRBJ2-5 | . | TRBV9 | . | CASSVGPSAMRGTQETQYF | TGTGCCAGCAGCGTAGGGCCCTCAGCGATGCGGGGGACACAAGAGACCCAGTACTTC
TRBJ2-6 | TRBD2 | TRBV18 | . | CASSPTSGISGANVLTF | TGTGCCAGCTCACCGACTAGCGGGATCTCTGGGGCCAACGTCCTGACTTTC
TRBJ2-3 | TRBD2 | TRBV6-1 | . | CASISNPSGRTGTQYF | TGTGCCAGCATCTCGAACCCAAGCGGGAGGACAGGTACGCAGTATTTT
TRBJ2-3 | TRBD2 | TRBV9 | once | CASSLAGPRGDTQYF | TGTGCCAGCAGCCTAGCGGGCCCCAGGGGAGATACGCAGTATTTT